This TCR beta chain was observed in a study of shared clonotypes between healthy human individuals. Study-level information: The study drew on a couple of women and a few men aged 18 to 49 as donors. Three plates each covered CD4 naive and memory; CD8 naive two, CD8 memory one.

The protocol was immunoSEQ multiplex PCR, while the TCRdb copy is restricted to in-frame clones and leaves out a portion. The sample lists approximately 650,000 clones; about 95% were seen once. Trimming cost V 10 bases and J 2 bases; bases outside gene matches: 9. The CDR3 runs 16 residues. The germline CDR1 and CDR2 sequences are MNHEY and SMNVEV (reference sequence). In the naive CD8 group, cells lacked CD45RO and were positively selected for CCR7, so terminally differentiated effector memory CD45RA+ cells were left out. The clonotype originates from a woman aged 30 to 39 in good health. This sequence joins TRBV27 and TRBJ2-2; 11 positions match TRBD2. The sequenced sample consisted of naive CD8+ T cells sorted from blood. This CDR3 reads CATYLSGRANTGELFF. Here the CDR3 DNA reads TGTGCCACCTACCTTAGCGGGAGGGCTAACACCGGGGAGCTGTTTTTT.